The 26 T cell receptor beta chains below all came from one sample that was sequenced in a study of cytomegalovirus exposure and HLA in healthy donors. 13 Jbeta primers and 60 Vbeta primers were used for the PCR. This table comes from immunoSEQ multiplex PCR, and its TCRdb copy is limited to in-frame clones, with some not included. The sample lists approximately 190,000 clones, 87% occurring once. Sequencing was done on a sample of PBMCs. These receptors were obtained from a boy aged 2 to 10 in good health and CMV-seronegative.

The J gene is TRBJ2-5, the V gene TRBV4-2; D may be TRBD2 (6 bases). This CDR3 spans 14 amino acids. The V gene lost 0 bases and the J gene lost 7 bases, with 12 bases spanning the gap. Germline CDR1 reads LGHNA; CDR2 reads YNFKEQ. The CDR3 DNA reads TGTGCCAGCAGCCAAGAGGAGGGATTGGGGACCCAGTACTTC. It specifies CASSQEEGLGTQYF.

This clone has only a few counts. This sequence joins TRBV4-1 and TRBJ2-1; the match to TRBD2 covers 9 bases. Germline values: CDR1 MGHRA, CDR2 YSYEKL. V was clipped by 2 bases and J by 15 bases; unmatched bases: 8. The CDR3 sequence is 13 residues long. The CDR3 loop is CASSQPPPGLAFF. Here the CDR3 DNA reads TGCGCCAGCAGCCAACCACCGCCGGGACTAGCGTTCTTC.

This chain connects TRBV7-8 to TRBJ2-1, with TRBD2 matching over 9 bases. Per the germline V gene, CDR1 is SGHVS and CDR2 is FQNEAQ. CDR3 size: 15 residues. The V gene end was trimmed by 6 bases and the J gene end by 8 bases; junction bases not matched to a gene: 11. The CDR3 sequence: CASRAGTSRRDEQFF. In nucleotides, the CDR3 is TGTGCCAGCAGAGCCGGGACTAGCCGGCGGGATGAGCAGTTCTTC.

This clone showed up just a few times. The rearrangement uses TRBV10-1 and TRBJ1-4; 7 positions agree with TRBD1. J gave up 0 bases and V 8 bases, and 3 bases lay outside the gene matches. The CDR3 runs to 14 residues. CDR1 is WNHNN, CDR2 SYGVQD, per germline (reference sequence). The CDR3 bases are TGCGCCAGCCGCACAGGGGCAACTAATGAAAAACTGTTTTTT. As protein: CASRTGATNEKLFF.

V gene TRBV15 combines with J gene TRBJ2-1, with 10 nucleotides matching TRBD2. The CDR3 contains 17 residues. Germline assignment: CDR1 LNHNV and CDR2 YYDKDF (reference sequence). Trimming at V came to 1 base and at J to 2 bases, leaving 5 bases not matched to a gene. The chain's CDR3 is CATSRVSGLAAYNEQFF. Here the CDR3 DNA reads TGTGCCACCAGCAGAGTTTCCGGACTAGCGGCCTACAATGAGCAGTTCTTC.

This clone was detected once. V and J are TRBV7-8 and TRBJ1-1; 9 bases match TRBD1. CDR1 and CDR2 from the germline V gene are SGHVS and FQNEAQ. V was pared by 1 base and J by 2 bases, with 5 bases of the junction left unmatched. The CDR3 extends over 16 amino acids. CDR3 protein: CASSLGRGQGNTEAFF. In DNA, the CDR3 is TGTGCCAGCAGCTTAGGTAGGGGACAGGGTAACACTGAAGCTTTCTTT. Based on the CDR3 plus reference TRBV7-8 and TRBJ1-1, the full variable domain is GAGVSQSPRYKVAKRGQDVALRCDPISGHVSLFWYQQALGQGPEFLTYFQNEAQLDKSGLPSDRFFAERPEGSVSTLKIQRTQQEDSAVYLCASSLGRGQGNTEAFFGQGTRLTVV.

The V call is TRBV6-4, the J call TRBJ2-2; D possibly corresponds to TRBD2 (6 bases). Germline V gene lookup returns CDR1 MRHNA and CDR2 SNTAGT. The CDR3 sequence is 15 residues long. V was clipped by 0 bases and J by 1 base, with 6 bases between them. The CDR3 DNA sequence: TGTGCCAGCAGTGACTCCGGGGGGAACACCGGGGAGCTGTTTTTT. Its translation is CASSDSGGNTGELFF.

The genes are TRBV28 and TRBJ2-7; 8 positions agree with TRBD1. The J segment lost 0 bases and the V segment lost 6 bases, leaving 4 bases of the junction unmatched. Germline assignment: CDR1 MDHEN and CDR2 SYDVKM. The CDR3 length is 14 residues. The CDR3 nucleotides read TGTGCCAGCAGGCTGACAGGGGACTCCTACGAGCAGTACTTC. Its protein is CASRLTGDSYEQYF.

The rearrangement uses TRBV6-5 and TRBJ1-1; D not certain. The CDR3 is 13 amino acids. In germline, CDR1 is MNHEY, CDR2 SVGAGI. Trimming removed 6 bases at V and 0 bases at J, with 8 bases between. The CDR3 is CASRRGLNTEAFF. The CDR3, as DNA: TGTGCCAGCAGGCGGGGATTGAACACTGAAGCTTTCTTT.

The chain combines TRBV9 with TRBJ2-6, with a possible D match to TRBD2 (5 bases). CDR3 length: 14 amino acids. Germline V lookup: CDR1 SGDLS, CDR2 YYNGEE. The V end lost 4 bases, the J end lost 2 bases, and 7 bases lay between the germline ends. CDR3 protein: CASSPGAGANVLTF. The CDR3 region has the DNA TGTGCCAGCAGCCCCGGGGCTGGGGCCAACGTCCTGACTTTC.

The chain recombines TRBV25-1 with TRBJ2-7; possible D gene TRBD2, 6 bases. The CDR3 runs to 11 residues. Germline V gene sequence: CDR1 MGHDK, CDR2 SYGVNS. V dropped 5 bases and J dropped 5 bases, with 7 bases sitting between them. The CDR3, as DNA: TGTGCCAGCAGTTGGGGGGACGAGCAGTACTTC. Residues: CASSWGDEQYF.

The gene calls are TRBV2 and TRBJ2-1, with 9 positions matching TRBD1. The CDR3 extends over 15 amino acids. Germline assignment: CDR1 SNHLY and CDR2 FYNNEI. V was clipped by 4 bases and J by 6 bases; unmatched bases: 7. DNA for the CDR3: TGTGCCAGCAGTGCGGGACAGGGTTTGCTCAATGAGCAGTTCTTC. This sequence encodes CASSAGQGLLNEQFF.

The genes are TRBV30 and TRBJ2-3; perhaps TRBD2 as D (6 bases). V gave up 1 base and J gave up 2 bases, with 16 bases separating them. Germline CDR1 reads GTSNPN; CDR2 reads SVGIG (reference sequence). The CDR3 totals 16 residues. The chain's CDR3 is CAWSATGTGFTDTQYF. In nucleotides, the CDR3 is TGTGCCTGGAGTGCAACGGGGACTGGATTCACAGATACGCAGTATTTT.

The rearrangement joins TRBV11-3 to TRBJ2-2; D perhaps matches TRBD2 (5 bases). CDR1 and CDR2 from the germline V gene are SGHNT and YENEEA. Trimming took 0 bases from V and 4 from J, leaving 12 bases between them. The CDR3 runs 16 residues. The CDR3 spells CASSLDLTGVTGELFF. The DNA for the CDR3 is TGTGCCAGCAGCTTAGATCTCACCGGGGTCACCGGGGAGCTGTTTTTT. The full variable domain, with the rest looked up from reference TRBV11-3 and TRBJ2-2, is EAGVVQSPRYKIIEKKQPVAFWCNPISGHNTLYWYLQNLGQGPELLIRYENEEAVDDSQLPKDRFSAERLKGVDSTLKIQPAELGDSAVYLCASSLDLTGVTGELFFGEGSRLTVL.

The CDR3 here is CASSLAPGQETQYF. CDR3 DNA: TGTGCCAGCAGCTTGGCACCGGGCCAAGAGACCCAGTACTTC. The chain is built from TRBV5-5 and TRBJ2-5, with unresolved D. This CDR3 comprises 14 residues. Germline V CDR1 and CDR2: SGHKS, YYEKEE (reference sequence). Between the trimmed V and J ends, which lost 0 bases and 1 base, there was a span of 7 bases.

This clone was seen once. The CDR3 loop is CASSLQGRDEQFF. CDR3 bases: TGCGCCAGCAGCCTACAGGGACGCGATGAGCAGTTCTTC. The V gene is TRBV5-1, the J gene TRBJ2-1; a possible D gene is TRBD1 (6 bases). The germline V and J ends were trimmed by 4 bases and 8 bases, with 13 bases remaining between them. In germline, CDR1 is SGHRS, CDR2 YFSETQ. The CDR3 is made up of 13 amino acids.

The chain uses TRBV7-9 and TRBJ1-2; 7 bases agree with TRBD1. The CDR3 consists of 16 residues. Germline V gene lookup returns CDR1 SEHNR and CDR2 FQNEAQ (reference sequence). The V segment lost 4 bases and the J segment 7 bases; nucleotides outside the gene matches: 15. CDR3 coding DNA: TGTGCCAGCAGCTCTGAGGGGGCGCGGAAAGATAGTGGCTACACCTTC. As protein: CASSSEGARKDSGYTF.

V usage is TRBV30 and J usage is TRBJ2-2; tentative D call: TRBD2 (5 bases). CDR1 and CDR2 from the germline V gene are GTSNPN and SVGIG (reference sequence). With 1 base removed from V and 7 bases from J, the gap between germline ends came to 7 bases. The CDR3 runs 12 residues. CDR3 nucleotides: TGTGCCTGGAGTGGAGGGATCGGGGAGCTGTTTTTT. This codes for CAWSGGIGELFF. The full variable domain, in which reference TRBV30 and TRBJ2-2 provide the parts outside the CDR3, is SQTIHQWPATLVQPVGSPLSLECTVEGTSNPNLYWYRQAAGRGLQLLFYSVGIGQISSEVPQNLSASRPQDRQFILSSKKLLLSDSGFYLCAWSGGIGELFFGEGSRLTVL.

This chain uses TRBV2 with TRBJ1-5, with 7 bases fitting TRBD1. The CDR3 is made up of 14 amino acids. Germline assignment: CDR1 SNHLY and CDR2 FYNNEI. Trimming removed 5 bases from V and 7 bases from J; junction bases left unmatched: 8. The CDR3 loop is CASSIQGNEQPQHF. The CDR3 DNA is TGTGCCAGCAGTATACAGGGGAACGAACAGCCCCAGCATTTT.

This chain links TRBV9 with TRBJ2-2, with TRBD2 identical over 8 bases. Germline V gene data show CDR1 as SGDLS and CDR2 as YYNGEE. Trimming removed 3 bases from V and 4 bases from J; junction bases left unmatched: 11. The CDR3 has 17 amino acids. The CDR3 is CASSGRPGTRSTGELFF. CDR3 coding DNA: TGTGCCAGCAGCGGAAGACCCGGGACTAGGAGCACCGGGGAGCTGTTTTTT.

This sequence joins TRBV27 and TRBJ2-1, with TRBD1 matching over 11 bases. V was clipped by 7 bases and J by 9 bases; unmatched bases: 11. This CDR3 has 15 amino acids. The V gene's germline CDR1 is MNHEY and CDR2 SMNVEV (reference sequence). The CDR3 nucleotides are TGTGCCAGCACCCCCGATCCGGGACAGGGGGTTGAGCAGTTCTTC. Its protein product is CASTPDPGQGVEQFF.

The chain carries TRBV6-1 and TRBJ2-1; the match to TRBD2 covers 10 bases. Germline CDR1 and CDR2: MNHNS and SASEGT. The CDR3 runs to 15 residues. The junction had 8 bases not matched to a gene; V was cut back by 8 bases and J by 4 bases. The CDR3 here is CASCRTSGSYNEQFF. DNA of the CDR3: TGTGCCAGCTGCCGGACTAGCGGCAGTTACAATGAGCAGTTCTTC.

V gene TRBV2 combines with J gene TRBJ1-5, with TRBD1 identical over 11 bases. CDR3 size: 17 residues. Trimming at V came to 6 bases and at J to 9 bases, leaving 16 bases not matched to a gene. The germline CDR1 and CDR2 sequences are SNHLY and FYNNEI. The chain's CDR3 is CASRGLLAGQGGRPQHF. The CDR3 DNA is TGTGCCAGCAGGGGTCTCTTAGCGGGACAGGGGGGACGGCCCCAGCATTTT. The complete variable domain, with remaining parts taken from reference TRBV2 and TRBJ1-5, reads EPEVTQTPSHQVTQMGQEVILRCVPISNHLYFYWYRQILGQKVEFLVSFYNNEISEKSEIFDDQFSVERPDGSNFTLKIRSTKLEDSAMYFCASRGLLAGQGGRPQHFGDGTRLSIL.

The V and J genes are TRBV7-9 and TRBJ2-3, with D possibly matching TRBD2 (6 bases). V lost 5 bases to trimming and J lost 2 bases, with 14 bases between them. The CDR3 sequence is 15 residues long. Germline V CDR1 and CDR2: SEHNR, FQNEAQ (reference sequence). CDR3 DNA: TGTGCCAGCAGCCCCCGGGACTCTCCCACAGATACGCAGTATTTT. It codes for CASSPRDSPTDTQYF.

This chain connects TRBV29-1 to TRBJ2-1, with TRBD1 identical over 7 bases. The V segment lost 4 bases and the J segment 3 bases; nucleotides outside the gene matches: 6. The CDR3 is 14 residues long. Germline V gene lookup returns CDR1 SQVTM and CDR2 ANQGSEA. CDR3 sequence (DNA): TGCAGCGTTGCTCGGACAGGATTCTACAATGAGCAGTTCTTC. This sequence encodes CSVARTGFYNEQFF.

The chain carries TRBV4-1 and TRBJ2-2, with 7 bases aligning to TRBD1. The CDR3 totals 16 residues. CDR1 is MGHRA and CDR2 is YSYEKL in the germline V gene. The trim removed 0 bases at V and 6 bases at J, leaving 7 bases unmatched. The CDR3 sequence: CASSQDGRQGAGELFF. CDR3 sequence (DNA): TGCGCCAGCAGCCAAGATGGGCGGCAGGGGGCCGGGGAGCTGTTTTTT.